What follows are 20 T cell receptor beta chains derived from one specimen sequenced in a study of EBV T-cell therapy then PD-1 blockade in nasopharyngeal carcinoma. No antigen has been identified for these receptors. Treatment defined: AdE1-LMPpoly-expanded autologous EBV-specific T-cell therapy followed by anti-PD-1 nivolumab. The repertoire was sequenced with immunoSEQ multiplex PCR; TCRdb's copy has only in-frame clones and lacks some. The data show approximately 21,000 clones, over 75% seen once. The sample in question was CD8+ T cells from blood, obtained at approximately day 61 from a patient whose treatment included autologous EBV-specific T cells and nivolumab. The receptors derive from a middle-aged man with nasopharyngeal carcinoma.

The genes are TRBV27 and TRBJ2-5; unclear D gene. Germline CDR1 MNHEY, CDR2 SMNVEV (reference sequence). V was pared by 8 bases and J by 4 bases, with 11 bases between. The CDR3 has 12 amino acids. Here the CDR3 DNA reads TGTGCCAGCCGACACAAAGGAGAGACCCAGTACTTC. It codes for CASRHKGETQYF.

The chain is built from TRBV6-5 and TRBJ2-3; no clear D. V lost 2 bases and J 3 bases, leaving 6 bases between the germline ends. This CDR3 has 13 amino acids. The germline V gene encodes CDR1 MNHEY and CDR2 SVGAGI. Here the CDR3 DNA reads TGTGCCAGCAGTTACGGCGGAACAGATACGCAGTATTTT. It is translated as CASSYGGTDTQYF.

This clone was observed a few times. The rearrangement joins TRBV19 to TRBJ1-5; no reliable D call. The CDR3 consists of 15 residues. Germline V gene lookup returns CDR1 LNHDA and CDR2 SQIVND (reference sequence). Trimming took 1 base from V and 2 from J, leaving 9 bases between them. CDR3 bases: TGTGCCAGTAGTATAGGGGGTGGGGGCAATCAGCCCCAGCATTTT. As protein: CASSIGGGGNQPQHF.

CDR3 bases: TGCGCCAGCAGCCAAGGGCACCTCACAGGGCCTGCAAATGAAAAACTGTTTTTT. The encoded protein is CASSQGHLTGPANEKLFF. The J gene is TRBJ1-4, the V gene TRBV4-3; possibly TRBD1 for D (6 bases). The CDR3 has 18 residues. V shed 1 base and J shed 5 bases, with 20 bases lying between them. Germline-derived CDR1 and CDR2 are LGHNA and YSLEER.

The V gene is TRBV6-5, the J gene TRBJ2-7; 11 bases are a match to TRBD1. The length of the CDR3 is 13 residues. Losses at the gene ends were 11 bases for V and 7 bases for J; bases not matched to a gene: 10. The V gene's germline CDR1 is MNHEY and CDR2 SVGAGI. Here the CDR3 DNA reads TGTGCCTGCCTAGGACAGGGGGCTGGTGAGCAGTACTTC. This sequence encodes CACLGQGAGEQYF.

The V and J genes are TRBV6-5 and TRBJ1-5, with TRBD1 matching over 7 bases. Germline V gene sequence: CDR1 MNHEY, CDR2 SVGAGI. V shed 8 bases and J 0 bases; nucleotides not matched to a gene: 4. This CDR3 spans 14 amino acids. The CDR3 nucleotides read TGTGCCAGCCAACAGGGGTATAGCAATCAGCCCCAGCATTTT. Translation: CASQQGYSNQPQHF.

The V gene is TRBV27, the J gene TRBJ2-3; the D is unclear. The CDR3 is 12 amino acids. Trimming removed 3 bases at V and 6 bases at J, with 7 bases between. Germline lookup yields CDR1 MNHEY and CDR2 SMNVEV (reference sequence). The CDR3: CASSLAGDTQYF. The CDR3 DNA reads TGTGCCAGCAGTTTGGCCGGGGATACGCAGTATTTT.

The V call is TRBV27, the J call TRBJ2-2; D gene uncertain. CDR3 size: 15 residues. Germline values: CDR1 MNHEY, CDR2 SMNVEV (reference sequence). Trimming took off 2 bases at V and 2 bases at J, with 9 bases between the two ends. CDR3 sequence: CASSLRGFNTGELFF. The CDR3 DNA is TGTGCCAGCAGTTTAAGAGGATTCAACACCGGGGAGCTGTTTTTT.

V is TRBV12-5 and J is TRBJ2-1, with TRBD2 as a possible D gene (7 bases). V shed 6 bases and J shed 4 bases, with 16 bases lying between them. Looked up from germline, CDR1 is LGHNT and CDR2 is FRNRAP. The CDR3 is 15 residues long. The CDR3 nucleotides read TGTGCTAGTGGCCAAACGGGGGGCGGTTACAATGAGCAGTTCTTC. Its protein product is CASGQTGGGYNEQFF.

V usage is TRBV27 and J usage is TRBJ2-1, with D maybe TRBD1 (6 bases). CDR1 is MNHEY and CDR2 is SMNVEV in the germline V gene (reference sequence). The CDR3 sequence is 15 residues long. The ends were cut back, 8 bases at V and 7 bases at J, with 21 bases in the middle. DNA for the CDR3: TGTGCCAGCTCCCCAAGGCCGGGGCAGGGGAATGAGCAGTTCTTC. As protein: CASSPRPGQGNEQFF.

The V gene is TRBV3-1 (or the pseudogene TRBV3-2), the J gene TRBJ1-5, with D perhaps TRBD1 (6 bases). Germline V gene lookup returns CDR1 LGHDT and CDR2 YNNKEL (reference sequence). The V and J ends lost 2 bases and 4 bases respectively, with 15 bases between them. The CDR3 is 16 amino acids. CDR3 DNA: TGTGCCAGCAGCCAAACCCCGGCAGGGGTAAATCAGCCCCAGCATTTT. Its translation is CASSQTPAGVNQPQHF.

This clone was seen a single time. This rearrangement joins TRBV6-1 to TRBJ2-1; 8 bases match TRBD1. The V segment lost 1 base and the J segment 3 bases; nucleotides outside the gene matches: 2. The germline V gene encodes CDR1 MNHNS and CDR2 SASEGT. The length of the CDR3 is 15 residues. The CDR3 sequence: CASSEETGGYNEQFF. The CDR3 nucleotides are TGTGCCAGCAGTGAAGAAACAGGGGGCTACAATGAGCAGTTCTTC.

Details on this clone: Other DNA sequences within the sample encode an identical CDR3. The chain carries TRBV6-4 and TRBJ2-3; 16 bases are shared with TRBD2. Germline V CDR1 and CDR2: MRHNA, SNTAGT. The CDR3 consists of 15 residues. V shed 6 bases and J 4 bases; nucleotides not matched to a gene: 1. The CDR3 sequence: CASSGTSGGADTQYF. As DNA, the CDR3 is TGTGCCAGCAGCGGGACTAGCGGGGGGGCAGATACGCAGTATTTT.

Turning to this clone: This CDR3 is also generated by other DNA sequences in the sample. The chain couples TRBV1 to TRBJ2-3; the D segment call TRBD2 is taken from the table without a DNA check. TRBV1 has pseudogene status. This CDR3 is built from 19 residues. The CDR3 sequence is CTSSHPLREAGGLTDTQYF. Here the CDR3 DNA reads TGCACTAGCAGCCATCCCCTCCGGGAAGCGGGGGGGCTAACAGATACGCAGTATTTT.

V usage is TRBV4-1 and J usage is TRBJ1-5; possibly TRBD1 for D (5 bases). Germline CDR1 and CDR2: MGHRA and YSYEKL. This CDR3 spans 15 amino acids. The V gene lost 1 base and the J gene lost 2 bases, with 9 bases spanning the gap. CDR3 DNA: TGCGCCAGCAGCCAAGCTTTGACAGGCAATCAGCCCCAGCATTTT. As protein: CASSQALTGNQPQHF.

The V gene is TRBV7-2, the J gene TRBJ2-5, with D possibly TRBD1 on 5 matching bases. Trimming shortened V by 5 bases and J by 5 bases, and 12 bases separated the two germline ends. The CDR3 runs 13 residues. Germline assignment: CDR1 SGHTA and CDR2 FQGNSA. The CDR3 nucleotides are TGTGCCAGCAGCACAGGTTTGTTGGAGACCCAGTACTTC. This translates into CASSTGLLETQYF.

V usage is TRBV6-5 and J usage is TRBJ2-7; D remains unclear. This CDR3 comprises 13 residues. V lost 10 bases and J lost 0, with 13 bases in between. The germline V gene encodes CDR1 MNHEY and CDR2 SVGAGI. CDR3 DNA: TGTGCCACCCGGGCAGGTCTCTCCTACGAGCAGTACTTC. This sequence encodes CATRAGLSYEQYF.

This clone appeared a single time. The chain uses TRBV6-1 and TRBJ2-3, with 7 bases identical to TRBD2. Germline values: CDR1 MNHNS, CDR2 SASEGT. With V trimmed by 1 base and J by 6 bases, 13 bases remained unmatched. The CDR3 contains 17 residues. Here the CDR3 reads CASSEDLFGGWMDTQYF. CDR3 DNA: TGTGCCAGCAGTGAAGATCTCTTCGGGGGGTGGATGGATACGCAGTATTTT.

About this clone itself: At the DNA level, this CDR3 is encoded by other sequences in the same sample as well. This chain joins TRBV9 and TRBJ2-2; D gene unclear. The CDR3 has 12 amino acids. The germline gives CDR1 SGDLS, CDR2 YYNGEE. V dropped 0 bases and J dropped 5 bases, with 2 bases sitting between them. CDR3 bases: TGTGCCAGCAGCGTAGGAACCGGGGAGCTGTTTTTT. Translating it yields CASSVGTGELFF.

The chain links TRBV29-1 to TRBJ1-2; 12 bases line up with TRBD1. After removal of 6 bases from V and 9 bases from J, the junction contained 5 bases not matched to a gene. This CDR3 spans 12 amino acids. Germline-derived CDR1 and CDR2 are SQVTM and ANQGSEA. The CDR3 DNA reads as TGCAGCGTCGGGGACAGGGGGCAACGCTACACCTTC. Translating it yields CSVGDRGQRYTF.